Listed below are T cell receptor beta chains from one sample, sequenced in a study of blood T cell repertoires in COVID-19. Assay used: immunoSEQ multiplex PCR; TCRdb lists only in-frame clones, some missing. The data contain about 270,000 clones, about 89% of them singletons. Sequenced input: peripheral blood. These receptor sequences come from a man aged 35 to 55 who had recovered from COVID-19. Both conserved end residues are part of each CDR3. The order of the fields is clone size, D gene, J gene, V gene, CDR3 DNA, CDR3 protein. The D gene is left open where the match is weak. Clone sizes are given selectively: once, few, many, or a class where the clone is expanded.

. . TRBJ1-2 TRBV9 TGTGCCAGCAGCTCGTCGGGTGGTACAGTCCGCGGGTATGGCTACACCTTC CASSSSGGTVRGYGYTF
. TRBD2 TRBJ2-7 TRBV4-3 TGCGCCAGCAGCCCATCGCCCGGGACTAGCGGGAGCTACGAGCAGTACTTC CASSPSPGTSGSYEQYF
. . TRBJ1-6 TRBV9 TGTGCCAGCAGCGTAGAGTACATACCATCACCCCTCCACTTT CASSVEYIPSPLHF
. TRBD1 TRBJ1-2 TRBV9 TGTGCCAGCAGCGTAGAGGGGGCGTCGGTGTACTATGGCTACACCTTC CASSVEGASVYYGYTF
. . TRBJ1-4 TRBV27 TGTGCCAGCAGTTTAGGCCTAGGAAGTGAAAAACTGTTTTTT CASSLGLGSEKLFF
. TRBD2 TRBJ2-7 TRBV7-9 TGTGCCAGCAGCTTAAGAAGCGGGGAGACCTACGAGCAGTACTTC CASSLRSGETYEQYF
. . TRBJ1-6 TRBV15 TGTGCCACCAGCAGCAGCGTGACGGGTTATAATTCACCCCTCCACTTT CATSSSVTGYNSPLHF
few . TRBJ1-1 TRBV18 TGTGCCAGCTCACCGGGCAGCCAGAACACTGAAGCTTTCTTT CASSPGSQNTEAFF
. . TRBJ1-2 TRBV4-2 TGTGCCAGCAGCCAGGAGGGCAGTACAAACTATGGCTACACCTTC CASSQEGSTNYGYTF
. . TRBJ1-1 TRBV14 TGTGCCAGCAGCCCCCCCCGAGGAGAAGCTTTCTTT CASSPPRGEAFF
. TRBD1 TRBJ1-5 TRBV7-2 TGTGCCAGCAGCTTAGCCGGGACAGGGGTTCTTCAGCCCCAGCATTTT CASSLAGTGVLQPQHF
. . TRBJ2-7 TRBV7-2 TGTGCCAGCAGCTTAGGGGTCGGTACGGGCGAGCAGTACTTC CASSLGVGTGEQYF
once TRBD2 TRBJ2-7 TRBV3-1/TRBV3-2 TGTGCCAGCAGCCATGGCCAGGCAAGCGGGAGGCGTCCCCACGAGCAGTACTTC CASSHGQASGRRPHEQYF
once . TRBJ2-7 TRBV12-3/TRBV12-4 TGTGCCAGCAGCCGTACTAGCGAGCAGTACTTC CASSRTSEQYF
. . TRBJ1-2 TRBV7-9 TGTGCCAGCAGCTTAGGCGGCCCCTATGGCTACACCTTC CASSLGGPYGYTF
. . TRBJ2-4 TRBV18 TGTGCCAGCTCACCAGGCGGAGCCAAAAACATTCAGTACTTC CASSPGGAKNIQYF
. . TRBJ1-4 TRBV25-1 TGTGCCAGCAGCCTGGGGGGTGAAAAACTGTTTTTT CASSLGGEKLFF
. TRBD1 TRBJ2-5 TRBV4-3 TGCGCCAGCAGCCAAAAACGGGACAGGAGAGAGACCCAGTACTTC CASSQKRDRRETQYF
. TRBD1 TRBJ1-2 TRBV5-1 TGCGCCAGCAGCTTGGAGGCAGGGGGAGGTGGCTACACCTTC CASSLEAGGGGYTF
. TRBD1 TRBJ1-1 TRBV5-6 TGTGCCAGCAGCTGGGACAGGGTGAACACTGAAGCTTTCTTT CASSWDRVNTEAFF
. . TRBJ1-2 TRBV7-2 TGTGCCAGCAGCCCACTGGACAGACCTAACTATGGCTACACCTTC CASSPLDRPNYGYTF
. TRBD2 TRBJ2-1 TRBV5-4 TGTGCCAGCAGCTTGGACCGAGCGGGAGATCCCTACAATGAGCAGTTCTTC CASSLDRAGDPYNEQFF
. . TRBJ1-1 TRBV6-5 TGTGCCAGCAGTTACTCGGGAACAGGGATAACTGAAGCTTTCTTT CASSYSGTGITEAFF
. . TRBJ2-1 TRBV6-5 TGTGCCAGCAGGCTAGCCCTACTCTACAATGAGCAGTTCTTC CASRLALLYNEQFF
few . TRBJ1-1 TRBV30 TGTGCCTGGAGTGAGGGGAGGGCTTTCTTT CAWSEGRAFF
. . TRBJ1-2 TRBV9 TGTGCCAGCAGAGGGAGGGATGGCTACACCTTC CASRGRDGYTF
. . TRBJ2-7 TRBV7-9 TGTGCCAGCAAAGCTACCCGCGAGCAGTACTTC CASKATREQYF
. TRBD1 TRBJ1-5 TRBV24-1 TGTGCCACCAGTGACGGGACAGGGTTAAATCAGCCCCAGCATTTT CATSDGTGLNQPQHF
. TRBD1 TRBJ1-1 TRBV25-1 TGTGCCAGCAGTGAATTTGGGGGCAGGGGGACTGAAGCTTTCTTT CASSEFGGRGTEAFF
. . TRBJ1-1 TRBV9 TGTGCCAGCAGCGCCCCAGGGACTGAAGCTTTCTTT CASSAPGTEAFF
. TRBD1 TRBJ2-5 TRBV15 TGTGCCACCAGCCAGGACAGGGGGCGAAAAGAGACCCAGTACTTC CATSQDRGRKETQYF
. TRBD2 TRBJ2-2 TRBV7-9 TGTGCCAGCAGCTTAGCTCAGCGGGAGGCCTCCGGGAGGGAGCTGTTTTTT CASSLAQREASGRELFF
. . TRBJ2-6 TRBV25-1 TGTGCCAGCAGTGGGAGGAAAGCTGGGGCCAACGTCCTGACTTTC CASSGRKAGANVLTF
. TRBD1 TRBJ1-4 TRBV5-1 TGCGCCAGCAGCGCGAAGCCAGGGGGCGCAACTAATGAAAAACTGTTTTTT CASSAKPGGATNEKLFF
. TRBD1 TRBJ1-1 TRBV14 TGTGCCAGCAGCCAGAGACAGGGGGTGGATACTGAAGCTTTCTTT CASSQRQGVDTEAFF
. . TRBJ2-1 TRBV5-1 TGCGCCAGCAGCTTGAGCGGGCTATCCTACAATGAGCAGTTCTTC CASSLSGLSYNEQFF
. . TRBJ1-3 TRBV7-9 TGTGCCAGCAGTTACAGGGAGAGCTCTGGAAACACCATATATTTT CASSYRESSGNTIYF
. . TRBJ1-2 TRBV28 TGTGCCAGCAGCGACAGGTTAGGGTCGGCCTATGGCTACACCTTC CASSDRLGSAYGYTF
. TRBD1 TRBJ2-7 TRBV6-5 TGTGCCAGCACCAAACGACAGGGGGCGTCCTACGAGCAGTACTTC CASTKRQGASYEQYF
. . TRBJ2-7 TRBV5-8 TGTGCCAGCAGCCCCCGTTATAGCTCCTACGAGCAGTACTTC CASSPRYSSYEQYF
. TRBD2 TRBJ2-7 TRBV27 TGTGCCAGCAGTCCAACCGGGACTAGTGAATTAGTCGAGCAGTACTTC CASSPTGTSELVEQYF
. . TRBJ2-1 TRBV20-1 TGCAGTGCTAGTCGCGGCCCCGTGGAGCAGTTCTTC CSASRGPVEQFF
. TRBD2 TRBJ2-1 TRBV7-2 TGTGCCAGCAGCCACGGGCGGGGGGAGCAGTTCTTC CASSHGRGEQFF
. TRBD1 TRBJ2-1 TRBV12-5 TGTGCTAGTGGTTTGAGGTCAGGGGGCAATGAGCAGTTCTTC CASGLRSGGNEQFF
. . TRBJ2-7 TRBV5-4 TGTGCCAGCAGTCACGGGACTCCCTACGAGCAGTACTTC CASSHGTPYEQYF
. . TRBJ2-2 TRBV4-1 TGCGCCAGCAGCCAAGAGGGGCTGGGGGGCACCGGGGAGCTGTTTTTT CASSQEGLGGTGELFF
. . TRBJ2-7 TRBV7-2 TGTGCCAGCAGCTTAGGGGGCATAAGGTCCTACGAGCAGTACTTC CASSLGGIRSYEQYF
. . TRBJ2-2 TRBV9 TGTGCCAGCAGCCTCCAAACTTCTACCGGGGAGCTGTTTTTT CASSLQTSTGELFF
once TRBD1 TRBJ2-1 TRBV27 TGTGCCAGCAGCCTTACCCAGACAGGGGGCAATGAGCAGTTCTTC CASSLTQTGGNEQFF